This T cell receptor beta chain is drawn from a study of control samples from healthy donors and cancer patients. Repertoires were generated with immunoSEQ multiplex PCR, while TCRdb's copy carries only in-frame clones and drops some. This sample yields under 150,000 clones, of which more than 70% are seen a single time; roughly 2.8% belongs to the top ten. The CDR3 is 17 residues long. CDR1 MGHRA and CDR2 YSYEKL come from the germline V gene. V was shortened by 0 bases and J by 9 bases, with 24 bases between the two germline ends. This sequence originates from a man aged 55 to 70 in good health. V usage is TRBV4-1 and J usage is TRBJ2-7; no reliable D call. Sequencing was done on a sample of blood. CDR3 loop: CASSQDSPLTKGVGQYF. DNA of the CDR3: TGCGCCAGCAGCCAAGATTCACCCCTTACCAAGGGTGTCGGGCAGTACTTC.